These T cell receptor beta chains were read from a single sample in a study of cytomegalovirus exposure and HLA in healthy donors. Profiling relied on immunoSEQ multiplex PCR, and the TCRdb table lists in-frame clones only, not all of them. The profile shows fewer than 250,000 clones, more than 75% of them singletons. Input material: PBMCs. The receptors derive from a woman between 50 and 59 years old in good health and CMV-seronegative. Each CDR3 is given with its conserved first and last residue. Each record gives: J gene, clone size, D gene, V gene, CDR3 protein, CDR3 DNA. D genes are given only for firm matches. A row's size may be missing; if present it is once, few, many or a size class.

TRBJ2-2 | . | . | TRBV5-6 | CASLTRRSTGELFF | TGTGCCAGCCTAACGCGGCGGAGCACCGGGGAGCTGTTTTTT
TRBJ1-1 | . | . | TRBV7-9 | CASSWAGENTEAFF | TGTGCCAGCAGCTGGGCGGGGGAGAACACTGAAGCTTTCTTT
TRBJ2-6 | few | TRBD1 | TRBV4-1 | CASSQALTGAGANVLTF | TGCGCCAGCAGCCAAGCTTTGACAGGGGCTGGGGCCAACGTCCTGACTTTC
TRBJ1-1 | . | TRBD1 | TRBV6-1 | CATYRGGMNTEAFF | TGTGCCACCTACAGGGGGGGGATGAACACTGAAGCTTTCTTT
TRBJ2-7 | . | . | TRBV5-1 | CASSFQSWRRGYEQYF | TGCGCCAGCAGCTTTCAGTCCTGGCGCAGGGGCTACGAGCAGTACTTC
TRBJ2-5 | few | . | TRBV7-6 | CASSTRQVEETQYF | TGTGCCAGCAGCACCCGACAGGTAGAAGAGACCCAGTACTTC
TRBJ2-1 | . | . | TRBV7-6 | CASSQGTLYNEQFF | TGTGCCAGCAGCCAAGGGACACTTTACAATGAGCAGTTCTTC
TRBJ2-1 | once | TRBD1 | TRBV5-5 | CASSKDRSSYNEQFF | TGTGCCAGCAGCAAGGACAGGAGCTCCTACAATGAGCAGTTCTTC
TRBJ2-5 | . | . | TRBV12-2 | CASRLSGTGHQETQYF | TGTGCAAGTCGCTTATCAGGGACAGGTCACCAAGAGACCCAGTACTTC
TRBJ2-1 | . | TRBD2 | TRBV7-3 | CASSLTGTSSYNEQFF | TGTGCCAGCAGCTTAACAGGGACTAGCTCCTACAATGAGCAGTTCTTC
TRBJ2-7 | few | TRBD1 | TRBV6-5 | CASSPTGTGGEQYF | TGTGCCAGCAGTCCCACCGGGACAGGGGGCGAGCAGTACTTC
TRBJ2-1 | . | TRBD1 | TRBV7-2 | CASSISQGAVYEQFF | TGTGCCAGCAGCATCTCGCAGGGGGCTGTCTATGAGCAGTTCTTC